Below, 9 T cell receptor beta chains from the same sample are listed, as sequenced in a study of T cells expressing NK-cell markers. Following a re-call of the 5' RACE reads, TCRdb has one entry per CDR3 protein and lacks DNA. The sample holds 350,000 to 500,000 distinct CDR3 sequences. Sequences were obtained from blood T cells: a sorted CD56 or NKG2C T cell subset, CD4+ or CD8+ T cells, or bulk PBMC T cells (not recorded which). These receptors were obtained from a woman between 18 and 70 years old in good health.

The CDR3 reads CASSLLRREQFF. The J gene is TRBJ2-1, the V gene TRBV12-3 or TRBV12-4. The CDR3 spans 12 residues.

V is TRBV18 and J is TRBJ2-1; TCRdb gives TRBD1 as the D gene, but with no DNA this cannot be confirmed. Germline V gene sequence: CDR1 KGHSH, CDR2 LQKENI. This CDR3 region has 14 residues. This CDR3 is CASSADRGHNEQFF.

V and J are TRBV12-3 or TRBV12-4 and TRBJ2-5; the D gene TCRdb calls, TRBD1, cannot be checked with no DNA. The CDR3 has 13 residues. This CDR3 reads CASSLTRIETQYF.

V usage is TRBV11-3 and J usage is TRBJ2-2; TCRdb designates TRBD1, a call that cannot be tested without DNA. CDR1 is SGHNT and CDR2 is YENEEA in the germline V gene. The CDR3 runs to 17 residues. Here the CDR3 reads CASSLDLAQGGSGELFF. The whole variable domain, remainder taken from reference TRBV11-3 and TRBJ2-2, is EAGVVQSPRYKIIEKKQPVAFWCNPISGHNTLYWYLQNLGQGPELLIRYENEEAVDDSQLPKDRFSAERLKGVDSTLKIQPAELGDSAVYLCASSLDLAQGGSGELFFGEGSRLTVL.

V gene TRBV6-5 combines with J gene TRBJ1-2; TCRdb's D call, TRBD1, is unchecked because there is no DNA. CDR1 is MNHEY, CDR2 SVGAGI, per germline. The length of the CDR3 is 15 residues. The CDR3 loop reads CASSHRTGGNYGYTF.

V usage is TRBV15 and J usage is TRBJ2-2. Germline loops: CDR1 LNHNV, CDR2 YYDKDF (reference sequence). This CDR3 is 14 amino acids long. The CDR3 sequence is CATSRDHSGGELFF.

V usage is TRBV12-3 or TRBV12-4 and J usage is TRBJ1-5. The CDR3 consists of 14 residues. Here the CDR3 reads CASSFPSIDQPQHF.

The genes are TRBV6-1 and TRBJ1-5. Germline CDR1 and CDR2: MNHNS and SASEGT. The CDR3 runs to 18 residues. The CDR3 sequence: CASSAIPTGLGVGQPQHF.

The chain recombines TRBV5-1 with TRBJ2-3; with no DNA, the TCRdb D assignment of TRBD1 cannot be verified. From germline, CDR1 is SGHRS and CDR2 YFSETQ. CDR3 length: 16 amino acids. This CDR3 reads CASRTGTGITTDTQYF.